This T cell receptor beta chain stems from a study of identical twins. TCRdb re-analysed the 5' RACE reads in MiXCR, keeping a single row per CDR3 protein. The data contain fewer than 650,000 distinct CDR3 sequences, about 7.1% of them singletons. This clonotype was detected only a few times. There are 13 residues in the CDR3. Germline CDR1 MDHEN, CDR2 SYDVKM. Trimming removed 6 bases at V and 3 bases at J, with 12 bases between. The same specimen was also included in a second study, on yellow fever vaccine responses in identical twins.

The sequence came from a woman between 18 and 29 years old in good health. V is TRBV28 and J is TRBJ2-7; the D is unclear. Material for sequencing was PBMCs. The CDR3 sequence is CASRPSFHYEQYF. The DNA of the CDR3 is TGTGCCAGCAGGCCGAGCTTCCACTACGAGCAGTACTTC.